This T cell receptor (beta chain) comes out of a study of T cell responses to AZD1222 COVID-19 vaccine. At the level of the study: Researchers grouped second doses given at about 4 or about 12 weeks into one pool.

TCRdb keeps only in-frame clones here, not all; method: immunoSEQ multiplex PCR. Altogether some 89,000 clones are present, around nine tenths being singletons, with the ten largest covering approximately 3%. Trimming cost V 4 bases and J 1 base, with 7 bases left between them. The CDR3 totals 13 residues. The germline V gene has CDR1 SGHVS and CDR2 FQNEAQ. On this clone itself: The antigen is not known.

Study-wide findings and caveats: The donor cohort was predominantly white British with a female majority, and clonal diversity may have been underestimated. Only five to seven AZD1222 recipients were seropositive at baseline.

V and J are TRBV7-8 and TRBJ1-1; no clear D gene. This sequence originates from an adult in good health. The sequencing here drew on peripheral blood, taken on day 0 of AZD1222 vaccination. CDR3 DNA sequence: TGTGCCAGCAGCTCCGCGTGGAACACTGAAGCTTTCTTT. It codes for CASSSAWNTEAFF.